This T cell receptor (beta chain) was identified in a study of blood T cell repertoires in COVID-19. About the research overall: Sources were T cells, B-cell-depleted T cells, or PBMCs; the material itself was cDNA or gDNA.

This CDR3 has 13 amino acids. Trimming stripped 2 bases from V and 4 bases from J, with 9 bases between. CDR1 and CDR2 from the germline V gene are GTSNPN and SVGIG (reference sequence). As handled by the study authors: Estimation of nucleated cell counts was performed using reference gene primer amplification. TCRdb's table, derived via immunoSEQ multiplex PCR, lists solely in-frame clones and lacks some. That table furnishes V, J and clone size, whereas the DNA furnished D and trimming. The sample records about 43,000 clones, 86% being singletons. This sequence originates from a man in his 60s with active COVID-19. The V gene is TRBV30, the J gene TRBJ1-5; possibly TRBD1 for D (5 bases). The sample taken for sequencing was peripheral blood. CDR3 loop: CAWSIGANQPQHF. CDR3 DNA sequence: TGTGCCTGGAGTATAGGGGCTAATCAGCCCCAGCATTTT. Combining the CDR3 with reference TRBV30 and TRBJ1-5 gives the whole variable domain SQTIHQWPATLVQPVGSPLSLECTVEGTSNPNLYWYRQAAGRGLQLLFYSVGIGQISSEVPQNLSASRPQDRQFILSSKKLLLSDSGFYLCAWSIGANQPQHFGDGTRLSIL.